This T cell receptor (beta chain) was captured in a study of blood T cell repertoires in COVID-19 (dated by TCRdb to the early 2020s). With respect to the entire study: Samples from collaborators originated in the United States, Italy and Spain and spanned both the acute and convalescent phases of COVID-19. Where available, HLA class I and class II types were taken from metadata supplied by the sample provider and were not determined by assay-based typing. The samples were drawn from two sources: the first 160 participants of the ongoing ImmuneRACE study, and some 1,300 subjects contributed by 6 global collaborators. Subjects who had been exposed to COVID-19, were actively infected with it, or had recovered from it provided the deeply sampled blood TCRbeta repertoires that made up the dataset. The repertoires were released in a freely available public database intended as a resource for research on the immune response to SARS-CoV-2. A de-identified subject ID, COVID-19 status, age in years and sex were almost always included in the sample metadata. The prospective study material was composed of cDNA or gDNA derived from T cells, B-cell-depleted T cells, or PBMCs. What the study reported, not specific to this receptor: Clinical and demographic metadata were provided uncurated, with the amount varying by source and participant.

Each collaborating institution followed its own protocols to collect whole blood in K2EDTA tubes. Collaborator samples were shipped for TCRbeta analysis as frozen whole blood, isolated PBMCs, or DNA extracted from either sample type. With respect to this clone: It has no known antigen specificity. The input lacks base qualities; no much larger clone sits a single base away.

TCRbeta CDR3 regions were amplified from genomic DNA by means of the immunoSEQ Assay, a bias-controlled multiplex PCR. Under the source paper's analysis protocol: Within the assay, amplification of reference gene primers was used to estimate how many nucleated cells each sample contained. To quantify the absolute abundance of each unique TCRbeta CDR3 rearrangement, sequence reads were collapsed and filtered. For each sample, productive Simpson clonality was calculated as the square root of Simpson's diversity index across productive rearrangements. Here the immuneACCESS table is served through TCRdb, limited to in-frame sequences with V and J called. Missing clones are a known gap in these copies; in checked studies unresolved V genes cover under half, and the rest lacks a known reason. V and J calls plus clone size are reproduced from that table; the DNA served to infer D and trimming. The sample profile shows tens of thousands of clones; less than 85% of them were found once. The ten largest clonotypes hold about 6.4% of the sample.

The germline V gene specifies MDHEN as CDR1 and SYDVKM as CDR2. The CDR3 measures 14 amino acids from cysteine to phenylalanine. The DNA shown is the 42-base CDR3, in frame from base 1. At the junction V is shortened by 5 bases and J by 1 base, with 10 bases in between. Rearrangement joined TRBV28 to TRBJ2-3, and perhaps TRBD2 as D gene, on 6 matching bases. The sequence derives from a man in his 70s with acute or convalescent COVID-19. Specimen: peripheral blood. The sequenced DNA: TGTGCCAGCAGTCCGGGCGGGGGCACAGATACGCAGTATTTT. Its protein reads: CASSPGGGTDTQYF.